The 21 T cell receptor beta chains below were found in one sample sequenced in a study of a mutant IDH1 vaccine in newly diagnosed glioma. Clones were sequenced by immunoSEQ multiplex PCR, and TCRdb holds only the in-frame ones, with some missing. The data show 52,000 or so clones, roughly three quarters seen once. The time point was: week 23, last vaccination. All doses held 300 ug of mutant IDH1 20-mer peptide, with topical imiquimod. These receptors have no known antigen. The material was PBMCs, obtained from a glioma patient whose treatment included an IDH1 peptide vaccine. Source of these receptors: a woman aged 40 to 55 with glioma. Some clones in this sample may be carry-over from other donors' samples.

The V call is TRBV27, the J call TRBJ2-5; 8 bases line up with TRBD2. V lost 6 bases, J lost 5 bases, and 8 bases stayed unmatched. Per the germline V gene, CDR1 is MNHEY and CDR2 is SMNVEV (reference sequence). This CDR3 has 14 residues. The CDR3 sequence is CASRPGGGRETQYF. The CDR3 DNA follows: TGTGCCAGCAGGCCCGGGGGGGGTAGGGAGACCCAGTACTTC.

Details on this clone: Other DNA sequences in this specimen translate into the identical CDR3. The chain links TRBV7-2 to TRBJ2-3; maybe TRBD1 (5 bases). CDR1 is SGHTA and CDR2 is FQGNSA in the germline V gene. The length of the CDR3 is 15 residues. The V end was cut by 5 bases, the J end by 1 base, with 13 bases between. The CDR3 DNA follows: TGTGCCAGCAGCCCCGACAGTTTGGGCACAGATACGCAGTATTTT. Translated, it gives CASSPDSLGTDTQYF.

The V call is TRBV6-1, the J call TRBJ1-5; D is undetermined. This CDR3 region has 11 residues. Looked up from germline, CDR1 is MNHNS and CDR2 is SASEGT. V lost 3 bases and J lost 10, with 7 bases in between. CDR3 region: CASSEPPPQHF. CDR3 in DNA: TGTGCCAGCAGTGAGCCACCACCCCAGCATTTT.

The chain combines TRBV30 with TRBJ1-3; D not resolved. Trimming took off 2 bases at V and 8 bases at J, with 7 bases between the two ends. Germline V lookup: CDR1 GTSNPN, CDR2 SVGIG (reference sequence). The CDR3 covers 11 residues. CDR3 protein: CAWSSSDTIYF. CDR3 coding DNA: TGTGCCTGGAGTAGCTCCGACACCATATATTTT. The full variable domain, rest sourced from reference TRBV30 and TRBJ1-3, is SQTIHQWPATLVQPVGSPLSLECTVEGTSNPNLYWYRQAAGRGLQLLFYSVGIGQISSEVPQNLSASRPQDRQFILSSKKLLLSDSGFYLCAWSSSDTIYFGEGSWLTVV.

In this sample, this clone turned up a few times. This sequence joins TRBV4-3 and TRBJ2-2, with D perhaps TRBD2 (5 bases). The CDR3 is 15 amino acids. Germline V gives CDR1 LGHNA, CDR2 YSLEER. V lost 1 base and J lost 0, with 6 bases in between. In DNA form, the CDR3 reads TGCGCCAGCAGCCAAGCCGGGACGAACACCGGGGAGCTGTTTTTT. Amino acids: CASSQAGTNTGELFF.

The rearrangement joins TRBV19 to TRBJ1-6; maybe TRBD1 (6 bases). This CDR3 comprises 16 residues. The V and J ends lost 0 bases and 7 bases respectively, with 13 bases between them. Germline loops: CDR1 LNHDA, CDR2 SQIVND (reference sequence). This CDR3 reads CASSIERTDGNSPLHF. The CDR3 nucleotides read TGTGCCAGTAGTATAGAGAGGACAGACGGCAATTCACCCCTCCACTTT. Complete variable domain (other parts from reference TRBV19 and TRBJ1-6): DGGITQSPKYLFRKEGQNVTLSCEQNLNHDAMYWYRQDPGQGLRLIYYSQIVNDFQKGDIAEGYSVSREKKESFPLTVTSAQKNPTAFYLCASSIERTDGNSPLHFGNGTRLTVT.

The rearrangement uses TRBV6-5 and TRBJ1-2, with a possible D match to TRBD1 (6 bases). The CDR3 extends over 13 amino acids. Germline V gene lookup returns CDR1 MNHEY and CDR2 SVGAGI. V was pared by 6 bases and J by 5 bases, with 13 bases between. DNA of the CDR3: TGTGCCAGCAGGGTACCGGGACAATATGGCTACACCTTC. It is translated as CASRVPGQYGYTF.

This chain uses TRBV15 with TRBJ2-7, with D perhaps TRBD1 (6 bases). The CDR3 spans 15 residues. Germline CDR1 reads LNHNV; CDR2 reads YYDKDF (reference sequence). Trimming cost V 3 bases and J 0 bases, with 12 bases left between them. The CDR3, as DNA: TGTGCCACCAGCAGTGACAGGTCGGGCTCCTACGAGCAGTACTTC. The encoded protein is CATSSDRSGSYEQYF. The full variable domain, rest sourced from reference TRBV15 and TRBJ2-7, is DAMVIQNPRYQVTQFGKPVTLSCSQTLNHNVMYWYQQKSSQAPKLLFHYYDKDFNNEADTPDNFQSRRPNTSFCFLDIRSPGLGDTAMYLCATSSDRSGSYEQYFGPGTRLTVT.

The chain has TRBV20-1 and TRBJ2-7, with TRBD1 as a possible D gene (5 bases). The V gene lost 4 bases and the J gene lost 3 bases, with 7 bases spanning the gap. The CDR3 length is 11 residues. Germline V gene sequence: CDR1 DFQATT, CDR2 SNEGSKA (reference sequence). CDR3 sequence: CSAKGYYEQYF. Here the CDR3 DNA reads TGCAGTGCTAAGGGGTACTACGAGCAGTACTTC.

The rearrangement uses TRBV29-1 and TRBJ1-2; no clear D. V was shortened by 3 bases and J by 5 bases, with 13 bases between the two germline ends. CDR3 length equals 13 residues. The germline gives CDR1 SQVTM, CDR2 ANQGSEA. CDR3 DNA sequence: TGCAGCGTTGAGTCCAGGATGGGATATGGCTACACCTTC. It translates to CSVESRMGYGYTF.

The chain uses TRBV5-1 and TRBJ2-2; D perhaps matches TRBD1 (5 bases). V lost 1 base to trimming and J lost 3 bases, with 10 bases between them. This CDR3 is 15 amino acids long. Germline CDR1 reads SGHRS; CDR2 reads YFSETQ. The CDR3 region has the DNA TGCGCCAGCAGCTTGACTAAGGGGTACACCGGGGAGCTGTTTTTT. It codes for CASSLTKGYTGELFF.

The V gene is TRBV9, the J gene TRBJ1-6; no clear D. The V and J ends lost 0 bases and 7 bases respectively, with 8 bases between them. The length of the CDR3 is 14 residues. Per the germline V gene, CDR1 is SGDLS and CDR2 is YYNGEE. The CDR3 sequence is CASSVEGQNSPLHF. As DNA, the CDR3 is TGTGCCAGCAGCGTAGAAGGGCAAAATTCACCCCTCCACTTT.

This sequence joins TRBV7-6 and TRBJ1-3; D uncertain. Trimming removed 5 bases at V and 2 bases at J, with 10 bases between. The V gene's germline CDR1 is SGHVS and CDR2 FNYEAQ. The CDR3 extends over 14 amino acids. This CDR3 reads CASSPGRAGNTIYF. In DNA, the CDR3 is TGTGCCAGCAGCCCTGGTAGGGCTGGAAACACCATATATTTT.

The chain is built from TRBV9 and TRBJ1-6; TRBD1 is a possible D gene (5 bases). Between the trimmed V and J ends, which lost 0 bases and 10 bases, there was a span of 20 bases. The CDR3 is made up of 17 amino acids. Per germline, CDR1 SGDLS and CDR2 YYNGEE. CDR3 region: CASSVDDWDPFQSPLHF. DNA for the CDR3: TGTGCCAGCAGCGTAGACGACTGGGACCCATTTCAATCACCCCTCCACTTT. The full variable domain, its missing parts supplied by reference TRBV9 and TRBJ1-6, is DSGVTQTPKHLITATGQRVTLRCSPRSGDLSVYWYQQSLDQGLQFLIQYYNGEERAKGNILERFSAQQFPDLHSELNLSSLELGDSALYFCASSVDDWDPFQSPLHFGNGTRLTVT.

J is TRBJ1-2 and V is TRBV13; D ambiguous. CDR3 length: 13 residues. Germline CDR1 reads PRHDT; CDR2 reads FYEKMQ (reference sequence). Trimming left V 3 bases short and J 4 bases short, with 9 bases between. The CDR3, as DNA: TGTGCCAGCAGCTTTCCCCAGTCCTATGGCTACACCTTC. Translated: CASSFPQSYGYTF.

This clone was seen just once. This rearrangement joins TRBV7-2 to TRBJ2-5; D call uncertain. Germline CDR1 reads SGHTA; CDR2 reads FQGNSA. V gave up 4 bases and J gave up 2 bases, with 11 bases separating them. The CDR3 runs to 14 residues. The CDR3: CASSSWDVQETQYF. CDR3 DNA: TGTGCCAGCAGCTCTTGGGATGTTCAAGAGACCCAGTACTTC. Based on the CDR3 plus reference TRBV7-2 and TRBJ2-5, the full variable domain is GAGVSQSPSNKVTEKGKDVELRCDPISGHTALYWYRQSLGQGLEFLIYFQGNSAPDKSGLPSDRFSAERTGGSVSTLTIQRTQQEDSAVYLCASSSWDVQETQYFGPGTRLLVL.

The chain employs TRBV18 and TRBJ2-1; 9 nucleotides line up with TRBD2. With 0 bases clipped from V and 3 bases from J, the junction kept 6 bases outside the gene matches. Germline CDR1 reads KGHSH; CDR2 reads LQKENI. The length of the CDR3 is 17 residues. CDR3 bases: TGTGCCAGCTCACCACCCTTTGCGGGGGGGCTCTACAATGAGCAGTTCTTC. Translating it yields CASSPPFAGGLYNEQFF.

The V and J genes are TRBV5-1 and TRBJ1-2; D gene unclear. CDR3 length: 13 residues. V was cut by 4 bases and J by 0 bases, with 7 bases left in between. Germline CDR1 reads SGHRS; CDR2 reads YFSETQ. CDR3 coding DNA: TGCGCCAGCAGCCAGTCTCCTAACTATGGCTACACCTTC. Its protein is CASSQSPNYGYTF.

The chain combines TRBV27 with TRBJ2-7; 9 nucleotides agree with TRBD2. This CDR3 has 14 amino acids. V gave up 6 bases and J gave up 1 base; unmatched junction bases: 4. Germline V gene sequence: CDR1 MNHEY, CDR2 SMNVEV (reference sequence). The CDR3 DNA is TGTGCCAGCAGACCGGGACTAGCATCCTACGAGCAGTACTTC. Encoded protein: CASRPGLASYEQYF.

V and J are TRBV6-5 and TRBJ1-2, with TRBD1 identical over 8 bases. Germline trimming cut 6 bases from V and 13 bases from J; bases unmatched to any gene: 10. This CDR3 region has 12 residues. Per the germline V gene, CDR1 is MNHEY and CDR2 is SVGAGI. CDR3 amino acids: CASSRGQGRGTF. For the CDR3, the DNA is TGTGCCAGCAGCCGCGGACAGGGTCGTGGCACCTTC.

This clone was found once. V gene TRBV6-4 combines with J gene TRBJ1-2; D gene ambiguous. The CDR3 length is 17 residues. Trimming shortened V by 3 bases and J by 1 base, and 18 bases separated the two germline ends. Germline lookup yields CDR1 MRHNA and CDR2 SNTAGT. CDR3 DNA sequence: TGTGCCAGCAGTGAAATACTTCTCAGGAGATATAACTATGGCTACACCTTC. Translating gives CASSEILLRRYNYGYTF.